This is a list of T cell receptor beta chains from one sample in a study of shared clonotypes between healthy human individuals. TCRdb's table, derived via immunoSEQ multiplex PCR, lists solely in-frame clones and lacks some. The table lists about 1,800,000 clones, roughly 94% of them singletons, with 1.2% in the top ten. The specimen was naive CD8+ T cells sorted from blood. The receptors shown here come from a man between 18 and 29 years old in good health. CDR3s include the opening cysteine and the closing phenylalanine or tryptophan. The D gene is left open where the match is weak. Expanded clones get a size class; other rows say once, few or many, or leave the size out.

j_call v_call clone_size d_call cdr3_nt cdr3_aa
TRBJ2-7 TRBV2 . TRBD2 TGTGCCAGCAGTGAAGTTAGGACTAGCGGGGATGAGCAGTACTTC CASSEVRTSGDEQYF
TRBJ2-7 TRBV30 . TRBD2 TGTGTTAACTCTGGCGGGAGAGAGAACGAGCAGTACTTC CVNSGGRENEQYF
TRBJ2-7 TRBV27 . TRBD2 TGTGCCAGCAGTTACTTAGCGGGAGCCATGTCCGAGCAGTACTTC CASSYLAGAMSEQYF
TRBJ1-1 TRBV5-4 . . TGTGCCAGCAGCTTGGGGGATTTGGCTGAAGCTTTCTTT CASSLGDLAEAFF
TRBJ1-5 TRBV28 . . TGTGCCAGCAGCCTACCAGGGAGGCCCTTCAATCAGCCCCAGCATTTT CASSLPGRPFNQPQHF
TRBJ2-3 TRBV7-6 . TRBD2 TGTGCCAGCAGCCCATCAACTAGCGGGGGTTCAGATACGCAGTATTTT CASSPSTSGGSDTQYF
TRBJ2-5 TRBV7-9 . . TGTGCCAGCAGCCTCCTTGGATTGGAGACCCAGTACTTC CASSLLGLETQYF
TRBJ2-5 TRBV6-5 . . TGTGCCAGCAGTGCCCAGATTTGGGCTCAAGAGACCCAGTACTTC CASSAQIWAQETQYF
TRBJ1-4 TRBV7-9 . . TGTGCCAGCAGCTCTTCGGTGGGGGTAGGGGAAAAACTGTTTTTT CASSSSVGVGEKLFF
TRBJ2-3 TRBV15 once . TGTGCCACCAGCAGAGAGAGCGCTCAGGACACAGATACGCAGTATTTT CATSRESAQDTDTQYF
TRBJ2-1 TRBV5-1 . . TGCGCCAGCAGCACAGCCAGGGGATCCTACAATGAGCAGTTCTTC CASSTARGSYNEQFF
TRBJ2-7 TRBV5-6 . TRBD1 TGTGCCAGCAGCTTGGAAGGGGGCGAATACGAGCAGTACTTC CASSLEGGEYEQYF
TRBJ2-7 TRBV7-9 . . TGTGCCAGCAGCTTAGAGGGGACACTTTACGAGCAGTACTTC CASSLEGTLYEQYF
TRBJ1-2 TRBV7-9 . TRBD1 TGTGCCAGCAGCCCGGGACAGGCCTCTAGGGGCCACACCTTC CASSPGQASRGHTF
TRBJ2-7 TRBV29-1 . TRBD1 TGCAGCGCCGCCGGGACAGGGTTCGAGCAGTACTTC CSAAGTGFEQYF
TRBJ1-1 TRBV6-5 . . TGTGCCAGCACCTGGACCCAGGACACTGAAGCTTTCTTT CASTWTQDTEAFF
TRBJ2-4 TRBV27 . . TGTGCCAGCAGTTTTTCCCAGACAAACATTCAGTACTTC CASSFSQTNIQYF
TRBJ1-5 TRBV30 . TRBD1 TGTGCCTGGAGTGGCGGACAGGGGAATCAGCCCCAGCATTTT CAWSGGQGNQPQHF
TRBJ2-3 TRBV19 . TRBD2 TGTGCCAGTAGTATCTATCTAGCGGCTTTAAGCACAGATACGCAGTATTTT CASSIYLAALSTDTQYF
TRBJ1-3 TRBV5-1 . . TGCGCCAGCAGCACGTTTCATCGGGACACACTAACCTTTGCTGGAAACACCATATATTTT CASSTFHRDTLTFAGNTIYF
TRBJ2-7 TRBV2 . TRBD1 TGTGCCAGCAGTGAATATGGACAGGCTATCTACGAGCAGTACTTC CASSEYGQAIYEQYF
TRBJ1-1 TRBV19 once . TGTGCCAGTAGTATAGATCTGAGACGGGAGGGGGACACTGAAGCTTTCTTT CASSIDLRREGDTEAFF
TRBJ1-2 TRBV13 . . TGTGCCAGCAGCTTGGGTCAGGGATACTATGGCTACACCTTC CASSLGQGYYGYTF